Listed here is a single TCR beta chain. The target of this receptor is not known. Qualities for individual bases were not recorded, and no much larger clone is one base off. A distance of 6 bases separates the germline ends of V and J, which lose 0 bases and 5 bases respectively. Via the germline V gene, CDR1 is SGDLS and CDR2 YYNGEE. The cysteine opens and the phenylalanine closes a CDR3 of 13 amino acids. Of the read, only the CDR3 DNA is kept; its 39 bases are in frame from base 1. The source of the sample is a study of blood T cells in healthy people across ages (dated by TCRdb to 2013 to 2016). Some background on the complete study: In model experiments, roughly one uniquely barcoded TCR beta cDNA molecule per two T cells was captured by template switching. Using deep sequencing normalized with unique cDNA molecular identifiers, the study measured how TCR beta repertoire diversity changes with age. Donors were grouped into four age groups: young (average approximately 15 years), middle-aged (39), aged (approximately 67) and long-lived (around 82). To avoid experimental bias, donors of different ages were randomly spread across the sequencing lanes. Two additional independent replicas of 1 million unique cDNA reads from the same blood draw were analyzed for two donors (one aged 18 to 30 and one aged 80 or older).

The donors were 40 or so Caucasian individuals from Russia, aged roughly 6 to 90 years, who were systemically healthy. Each donor gave about 9.8 milliliters of peripheral blood, drawn into EDTA-treated Vacutainer tubes. PBMCs were isolated by Ficoll-Paque density-gradient centrifugation, with at least 6 million obtained per sample. Trizol reagent was used to extract total RNA from PBMCs, with at least 5 micrograms per sample. For every donor, flow cytometry on a PBMC aliquot measured the percentage of naive CD45RAhigh/CD27high T cells. On the study overall, not on this receptor specifically: The CMV infection status of donors was not known, potentially confounding age-related changes in expanded clonotypes. Estimates of total diversity based on one million sequenced T cells were regarded as lower bounds and as underestimates. Observed TCR beta diversity correlated strongly with the percentage of naive T cells measured by flow cytometry. Compared with the aged group, the long-lived group had more naive CD4+ T cells, fewer expanded clones and increased TCR diversity, a pattern suggesting age selection. As age increased, observed TCR beta diversity per million T cells dropped in a roughly linear way, and a significant reduction was already evident by age 40. Bulk unsorted PBMC profiling prevented conclusive comparison of naive and antigen-experienced compartments.

Libraries were built with 5' RACE. TCRdb names Illumina HiSeq 2500 as the instrument used. A second PCR of about 7 to 12 cycles was run with a J-beta primer mix and a sample-barcoded 5' primer. A template-switch 5' adaptor carrying 12 random nucleotides introduced a unique molecular identifier onto each TCR beta cDNA molecule. Each sample yielded at least 2.5 million CDR3-containing paired-end reads. All of the RNA was converted into first-strand cDNA using the Mint cDNA synthesis kit, with a TRBC-specific oligonucleotide serving as the primer. Following uracil-DNA glycosylase treatment, a first 18-cycle PCR with universal primers M1SS and BC2_uni_R was performed on all cDNA. Per the original workflow: For normalization, 1 million high-quality reads, each with a distinct molecular identifier, were randomly selected from each sample. Reads with shared molecular identifiers were discarded instead of being binned into consensus sequences. MiTCR, run with a Q25 quality threshold and the strictest error-elimination algorithm, handled CDR3 identification, clonotype clustering and error correction. A nonparametric unseen species model with Euler transformation was used to estimate lower-bound total TCR beta diversity. TCRdb reworked the public reads: Q25 trimming with fastp, MiXCR clone assembly, productive beta chains retained. Every distinct CDR3 protein forms one entry, paired with its most common genes and DNA. TCRdb's processing, not the authors', yielded these V and J calls. Across this sample there are just under 900,000 distinct CDR3 sequences, with roughly 26% seen only once. Around a sixth of the sample is taken by the ten largest.

Sequenced: blood. The V and J genes are TRBV9 and TRBJ2-1, with no reliable assignment of the D segment. This clonotype was obtained from a woman aged 80 or older in good health. The CDR3 sequence is CASSVDRHNEQFF. Read as DNA, the sequence is TGTGCCAGCAGCGTAGACAGACACAATGAGCAGTTCTTC.